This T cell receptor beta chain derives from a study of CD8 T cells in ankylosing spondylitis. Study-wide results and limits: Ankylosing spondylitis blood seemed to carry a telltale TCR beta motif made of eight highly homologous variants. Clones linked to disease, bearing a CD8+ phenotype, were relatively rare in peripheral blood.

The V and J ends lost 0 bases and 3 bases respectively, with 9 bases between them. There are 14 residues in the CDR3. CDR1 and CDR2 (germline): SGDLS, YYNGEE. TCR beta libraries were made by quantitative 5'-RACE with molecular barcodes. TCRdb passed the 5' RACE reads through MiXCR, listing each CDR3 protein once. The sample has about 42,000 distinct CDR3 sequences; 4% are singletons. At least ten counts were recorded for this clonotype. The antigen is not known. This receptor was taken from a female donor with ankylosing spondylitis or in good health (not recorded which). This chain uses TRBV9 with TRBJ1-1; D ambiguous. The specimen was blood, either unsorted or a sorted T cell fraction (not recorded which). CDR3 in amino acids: CASSVEDGYTEAFF. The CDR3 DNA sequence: TGTGCCAGCAGCGTAGAAGATGGATACACTGAAGCTTTCTTT.